Each of the 24 T cell receptor beta chains below was sequenced from the same sample in a study of naive CD8 T cells in extremely preterm neonates. The table came from immunoSEQ multiplex PCR; TCRdb's copy has only in-frame clones and leaves some out. Among around 7,300 clones listed, approximately 90% were seen once. Without labor or membrane rupture, elective cesareans at roughly 35-43 weeks supplied term cord blood. The specimen sequenced was naive CD8+ T cells from cord blood. These receptors were collected from a newborn in good health.

This clone was recorded once. The chain links TRBV4-1 to TRBJ2-2; D is perhaps TRBD2 (6 bases). The germline gives CDR1 MGHRA, CDR2 YSYEKL. The length of the CDR3 is 17 residues. The V gene lost 7 bases and the J gene lost 4 bases, with 22 bases spanning the gap. CDR3 residues: CASTPQGGNFGTGELFF. CDR3 sequence (DNA): TGCGCCAGCACCCCCCAGGGCGGGAATTTCGGCACCGGGGAGCTGTTTTTT.

This sequence joins TRBV29-1 and TRBJ2-1; D remains ambiguous. CDR3 length: 15 residues. From germline, CDR1 is SQVTM and CDR2 ANQGSEA. V lost 3 bases and J 5 bases, leaving 17 bases between the germline ends. The CDR3 region has the DNA TGCAGCGTTGATGGTGCGGAGACCCCCCACAATGAGCAGTTCTTC. Amino acid sequence: CSVDGAETPHNEQFF.

The chain has TRBV6-1 and TRBJ1-3; TRBD1 aligns across 8 bases. The CDR3 extends over 14 amino acids. The V gene's germline CDR1 is MNHNS and CDR2 SASEGT. The V and J ends lost 5 bases and 2 bases, in that order; junction bases with no gene match: 2. The CDR3 reads CASSLQGAGNTIYF. The CDR3 nucleotides read TGTGCCAGCAGTTTACAGGGGGCTGGAAACACCATATATTTT.

The rearrangement links TRBV19 to TRBJ2-3; 10 bases align to TRBD2. V lost 8 bases, J lost 4 bases, and 12 bases stayed unmatched. Germline V gene sequence: CDR1 LNHDA, CDR2 SQIVND (reference sequence). The CDR3 is 16 residues long. In DNA, the CDR3 is TGTGCCAGTTCGCTAGCGGGAGAAGTTGTGTCAGATACGCAGTATTTT. It is translated as CASSLAGEVVSDTQYF. Based on the CDR3 plus reference TRBV19 and TRBJ2-3, the full variable domain is DGGITQSPKYLFRKEGQNVTLSCEQNLNHDAMYWYRQDPGQGLRLIYYSQIVNDFQKGDIAEGYSVSREKKESFPLTVTSAQKNPTAFYLCASSLAGEVVSDTQYFGPGTRLTVL.

The chain joins TRBV27 to TRBJ2-7, with TRBD1 as a possible D gene (7 bases). V lost 2 bases and J 3 bases, leaving 14 bases between the germline ends. Germline values: CDR1 MNHEY, CDR2 SMNVEV (reference sequence). The CDR3 has 15 residues. The CDR3 loop is CASSLSQGGLYEQYF. DNA of the CDR3: TGTGCCAGCAGTTTAAGTCAGGGGGGCCTCTACGAGCAGTACTTC.

This chain joins TRBV10-3 and TRBJ1-1, with 8 positions matching TRBD1. This CDR3 is built from 15 residues. The V gene's germline CDR1 is ENHRY and CDR2 SYGVKD. V was clipped by 6 bases and J by 1 base; unmatched bases: 7. The CDR3 DNA reads as TGTGCCATCAGCTCCCCCGGGACAGGGAACACTGAAGCTTTCTTT. Amino acids: CAISSPGTGNTEAFF.

The chain's CDR3 is CAWSVPGEGGYEQYF. The CDR3 DNA follows: TGTGCCTGGAGTGTACCGGGGGAGGGGGGGTACGAGCAGTACTTC. The V gene is TRBV30, the J gene TRBJ2-7, with D tentatively TRBD2 (7 bases). Trimming shortened V by 0 bases and J by 4 bases, and 16 bases separated the two germline ends. CDR3 length equals 15 residues. From germline, CDR1 is GTSNPN and CDR2 SVGIG (reference sequence).

The V gene is TRBV9, the J gene TRBJ2-5; 12 bases match TRBD2. V lost 3 bases and J lost 5; bases outside the gene matches: 5. CDR1 and CDR2 from the germline V gene are SGDLS and YYNGEE. The CDR3 length is 15 residues. The CDR3 coding sequence is TGTGCCAGCAGCGACCGACTAGCGGGAGACGAGACCCAGTACTTC. It specifies CASSDRLAGDETQYF. Full variable domain (remainder filled in from reference TRBV9 and TRBJ2-5): DSGVTQTPKHLITATGQRVTLRCSPRSGDLSVYWYQQSLDQGLQFLIQYYNGEERAKGNILERFSAQQFPDLHSELNLSSLELGDSALYFCASSDRLAGDETQYFGPGTRLLVL.

V gene TRBV30 combines with J gene TRBJ1-2; 7 positions agree with TRBD1. There are 12 residues in the CDR3. V shed 4 bases, J shed 4 bases, and the junction held 3 bases outside the gene matches. Germline V gene data show CDR1 as GTSNPN and CDR2 as SVGIG (reference sequence). The CDR3 DNA reads as TGTGCCTGGACAGGGGGAACCTATGGCTACACCTTC. Amino acid sequence: CAWTGGTYGYTF.

The chain has TRBV30 and TRBJ2-7; D is possibly TRBD2 (5 bases). With 3 bases removed from V and 0 bases from J, the gap between germline ends came to 15 bases. Germline values: CDR1 GTSNPN, CDR2 SVGIG (reference sequence). This CDR3 is 15 amino acids long. This CDR3 is CAWSPLAYTSYEQYF. CDR3 coding DNA: TGTGCCTGGAGCCCGCTAGCCTACACCTCCTACGAGCAGTACTTC.

The chain has TRBV9 and TRBJ2-7; 7 bases map to TRBD1. Germline loops: CDR1 SGDLS, CDR2 YYNGEE. J was trimmed by 3 bases and V by 4 bases; bases with no gene match: 7. This CDR3 region has 14 residues. The CDR3 region is CASSPPGGDYEQYF. CDR3 nucleotides: TGTGCCAGCAGCCCGCCAGGGGGTGACTACGAGCAGTACTTC.

This clone was found once. V usage is TRBV21-1 and J usage is TRBJ1-2. TRBV21-1 is deemed a pseudogene. This CDR3 region has 12 residues. CDR3 protein: CASSKGGYGYTF. In nucleotides, the CDR3 is TGTGCCAGCAGCAAAGGCGGGTATGGCTACACCTTC.

J is TRBJ2-6 and V is TRBV19; no reliable D call. This CDR3 has 13 residues. V dropped 7 bases and J dropped 0 bases, with 4 bases sitting between them. Germline V gives CDR1 LNHDA, CDR2 SQIVND (reference sequence). DNA of the CDR3: TGTGCCAGTACTCTCTCTGGGGCCAACGTCCTGACTTTC. Translating it yields CASTLSGANVLTF.

V gene TRBV4-2 combines with J gene TRBJ2-1; 8 nucleotides agree with TRBD2. This CDR3 has 16 residues. The J segment lost 5 bases and the V segment lost 1 base, leaving 7 bases of the junction unmatched. Germline CDR1 and CDR2: LGHNA and YNFKEQ. The CDR3 protein is CASSQGGGGRDNEQFF. CDR3 DNA sequence: TGTGCCAGCAGCCAAGGTGGCGGGGGGCGGGACAATGAGCAGTTCTTC.

The table lists this clone with a few counts. The chain is built from TRBV4-3 and TRBJ2-7; 11 nucleotides agree with TRBD2. There are 15 residues in the CDR3. The ends lost 0 bases at V and 2 bases at J; junction bases unmatched: 0. CDR1 is LGHNA and CDR2 is YSLEER in the germline V gene. The CDR3 sequence: CASSQDSGRAYEQYF. DNA for the CDR3: TGCGCCAGCAGCCAAGATAGCGGGAGGGCCTACGAGCAGTACTTC.

V is TRBV30 and J is TRBJ2-7; 11 bases align to TRBD1. V lost 0 bases and J lost 3; bases outside the gene matches: 1. Germline CDR1 reads GTSNPN; CDR2 reads SVGIG (reference sequence). The CDR3 is 14 amino acids. This chain's CDR3 is CAWSVGTGGYEQYF. The CDR3, as DNA: TGTGCCTGGAGTGTTGGGACAGGGGGCTACGAGCAGTACTTC.

This clone appeared a single time. The gene calls are TRBV7-2 and TRBJ2-1; 14 bases line up with TRBD2. The CDR3 runs 17 residues. Germline CDR1 SGHTA, CDR2 FQGNSA. J gave up 9 bases and V 1 base, and 8 bases lay outside the gene matches. CDR3: CASSLVTSGRVRGEQFF. The CDR3 bases are TGTGCCAGCAGCTTAGTGACTAGCGGGAGGGTACGCGGTGAGCAGTTCTTC.

The chain uses TRBV29-1 and TRBJ2-2; possible D gene TRBD1, 8 bases. Trimming removed 7 bases at V and 6 bases at J, with 12 bases between. This CDR3 is 12 amino acids long. Germline lookup yields CDR1 SQVTM and CDR2 ANQGSEA. The CDR3 nucleotides are TGCAGCGGGACAGGGAGGGCCGGGGAGCTGTTTTTT. Residues: CSGTGRAGELFF.

The sample holds one count of this clone. The chain joins TRBV29-1 to TRBJ2-2; 8 bases match TRBD1. The CDR3 consists of 15 residues. J lost 5 bases, V lost 0 bases, and 5 bases had no gene match. Germline lookup yields CDR1 SQVTM and CDR2 ANQGSEA. The CDR3 loop reads CSVEEGTGWTGELFF. DNA of the CDR3: TGCAGCGTTGAAGAAGGGACAGGATGGACCGGGGAGCTGTTTTTT.

The chain is built from TRBV7-2 and TRBJ2-7, with 10 bases matching TRBD2. CDR1 is SGHTA and CDR2 is FQGNSA in the germline V gene. Trimming cost V 6 bases and J 3 bases; bases outside gene matches: 11. The CDR3 sequence is 16 residues long. Here the CDR3 reads CASRERLAGGIYEQYF. DNA for the CDR3: TGTGCCAGCAGGGAAAGACTAGCGGGTGGGATCTACGAGCAGTACTTC.

The genes are TRBV30 and TRBJ2-4, with a tentative D call TRBD2 (6 bases). Between the trimmed V and J ends, which lost 5 bases and 6 bases, there was a span of 8 bases. Per germline, CDR1 GTSNPN and CDR2 SVGIG (reference sequence). This CDR3 is built from 11 residues. The CDR3 spells CAWRDLNIQYF. Here the CDR3 DNA reads TGTGCCTGGCGGGACTTAAACATTCAGTACTTC.

This sequence joins TRBV11-2 and TRBJ1-2, with TRBD1 matching 9 bases. CDR1 and CDR2 from the germline V gene are SGHAT and FQNNGV. The V gene end was trimmed by 4 bases and the J gene end by 6 bases; junction bases not matched to a gene: 0. The CDR3 is 12 residues long. CDR3 sequence: CASSWTGDGYTF. CDR3 DNA sequence: TGTGCCAGCAGCTGGACAGGGGATGGCTACACCTTC.

The chain joins TRBV9 to TRBJ2-5; TRBD2 agrees at 8 bases. Trimming took 0 bases from V and 5 from J; bases not matched to a gene: 3. CDR3 length: 14 amino acids. Per germline, CDR1 SGDLS and CDR2 YYNGEE. The CDR3 is CASSVDGRVETQYF. CDR3 in DNA: TGTGCCAGCAGCGTAGACGGGAGGGTGGAGACCCAGTACTTC.

V gene TRBV9 combines with J gene TRBJ2-1; TRBD2 agrees at 9 bases. With V trimmed by 3 bases and J by 8 bases, 9 bases remained unmatched. The CDR3 consists of 15 residues. Per the germline V gene, CDR1 is SGDLS and CDR2 is YYNGEE. CDR3 nucleotide sequence: TGTGCCAGCAGCGAGGGCGGGAGGGCCTTGGATGAGCAGTTCTTC. Translating gives CASSEGGRALDEQFF.